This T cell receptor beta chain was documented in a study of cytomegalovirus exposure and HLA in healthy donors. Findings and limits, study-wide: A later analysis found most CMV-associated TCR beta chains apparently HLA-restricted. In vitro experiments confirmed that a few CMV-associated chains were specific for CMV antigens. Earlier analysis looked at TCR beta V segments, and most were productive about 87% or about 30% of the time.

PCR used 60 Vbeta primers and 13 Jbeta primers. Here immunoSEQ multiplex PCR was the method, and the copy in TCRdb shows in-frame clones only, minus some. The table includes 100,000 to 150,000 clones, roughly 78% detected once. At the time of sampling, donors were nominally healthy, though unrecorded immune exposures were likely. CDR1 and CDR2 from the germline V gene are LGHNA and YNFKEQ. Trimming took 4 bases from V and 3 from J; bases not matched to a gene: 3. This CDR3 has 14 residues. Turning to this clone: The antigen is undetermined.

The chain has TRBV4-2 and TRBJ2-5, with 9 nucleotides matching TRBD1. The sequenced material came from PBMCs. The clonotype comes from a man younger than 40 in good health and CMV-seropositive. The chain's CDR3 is CASSPRTGEETQYF. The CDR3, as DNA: TGTGCCAGCAGCCCCAGGACAGGGGAAGAGACCCAGTACTTC.